This TCR beta chain is drawn from a study of cytomegalovirus exposure and HLA in healthy donors. The primer mix had 60 Vbeta and 13 Jbeta primers. Only in-frame clones appear in the TCRdb table, and some are missing; sequencing was by immunoSEQ multiplex PCR. The sample carries around 210,000 clones, around 80% recorded once. This CDR3 has 13 amino acids. V shed 4 bases and J 7 bases; nucleotides not matched to a gene: 1. Germline CDR1 SGHDT, CDR2 YYEEEE. The receptor was derived from a boy aged 5 to 17 in good health and CMV-seronegative. Sequencing input: PBMCs. The chain employs TRBV5-6 and TRBJ1-6; 8 bases agree with TRBD1. The CDR3 region is CASSTGGNSPLHF. CDR3 DNA sequence: TGTGCCAGCAGCACAGGGGGAAATTCACCCCTCCACTTT. Based on the CDR3 plus reference TRBV5-6 and TRBJ1-6, the full variable domain is DAGVTQSPTHLIKTRGQQVTLRCSPKSGHDTVSWYQQALGQGPQFIFQYYEEEERQRGNFPDRFSGHQFPNYSSELNVNALLLGDSALYLCASSTGGNSPLHFGNGTRLTVT.